A selection of T cell receptor beta chains follows, all from one sample in a study of blood T cell repertoires in COVID-19. Clones were sequenced by immunoSEQ multiplex PCR, and TCRdb holds only the in-frame ones, with some missing. The data hold almost 70,000 clones, with approximately 75% observed a single time. Sequenced sample: peripheral blood. The source is a human donor in a cohort sampled during active COVID-19. Each CDR3 is given without its conserved first and last residue. Rows may omit the clone size; those that give it use once, few, many or a size class.

CDR3 length: 11; V gene: TRBV7-6; clone size: -; CDR3 protein: ASSYIREGEQY
CDR3 length: 14; V gene: TRBV19; clone size: -; CDR3 protein: ASSRAPDREGETQY
CDR3 length: 12; V gene: TRBV2; clone size: -; CDR3 protein: ASTVSEHQETQY
CDR3 length: 11; V gene: TRBV3-1/TRBV3-2; clone size: -; CDR3 protein: ASSHAGAYEQY
CDR3 length: 13; V gene: TRBV5-4; clone size: few; CDR3 protein: ASSLAQGFTSPLH
CDR3 length: 13; V gene: TRBV11-2; clone size: -; CDR3 protein: ASSPRTGRTDTQY
CDR3 length: 12; V gene: TRBV28; clone size: -; CDR3 protein: ASSGRGMNYEQY
CDR3 length: 14; V gene: TRBV3-1/TRBV3-2; clone size: -; CDR3 protein: ASSPGTGGNRYGYT
CDR3 length: 14; V gene: TRBV10-3; clone size: many; CDR3 protein: AISESAGGASNEQF
CDR3 length: 18; V gene: TRBV28; clone size: -; CDR3 protein: ASRRWSGTGALSSYNEQF
CDR3 length: 14; V gene: TRBV19; clone size: -; CDR3 protein: ASSSRTSGGTDTQY
CDR3 length: 14; V gene: TRBV14; clone size: -; CDR3 protein: ASSQTSGVSTDTQY
CDR3 length: 13; V gene: TRBV14; clone size: few; CDR3 protein: ASSQEKHSGNTIY
CDR3 length: 14; V gene: TRBV6-5; clone size: few; CDR3 protein: ASSYPTGPGTYEQY
CDR3 length: 12; V gene: TRBV6-5; clone size: -; CDR3 protein: ASRKTGRQETQY
CDR3 length: 12; V gene: TRBV5-1; clone size: -; CDR3 protein: ASSSGQVPYEQY
CDR3 length: 14; V gene: TRBV3-1/TRBV3-2; clone size: -; CDR3 protein: ASSRGLAGYEETQY
CDR3 length: 12; V gene: TRBV28; clone size: -; CDR3 protein: ASTGTGGLYEQY
CDR3 length: 13; V gene: TRBV28; clone size: few; CDR3 protein: AIRGLGGPNSPLH
CDR3 length: 12; V gene: TRBV27; clone size: -; CDR3 protein: ASSLFISGTEAF
CDR3 length: 13; V gene: TRBV5-1; clone size: -; CDR3 protein: ASSPGESSYNEQF
CDR3 length: 14; V gene: TRBV27; clone size: -; CDR3 protein: ASSSPSGTSPDTQY
CDR3 length: 11; V gene: TRBV28; clone size: once; CDR3 protein: ASSRQLAGVEF
CDR3 length: 12; V gene: TRBV19; clone size: -; CDR3 protein: ASSEWEGDNEQF